Sequencing of this TCR beta chain was carried out in a study of graft-versus-host responses after intestinal transplantation. Points from the study as a whole: Early post-transplant HvG declines showed an association with peak circulating GvH clone levels.

Intraepithelial lymphocytes and lamina propria lymphocytes were released through processing of graft tissue. Using immunoSEQ multiplex PCR, the repertoire was profiled, and TCRdb retains in-frame clones only, with some absent. The sample yields tens of thousands of clones, around 90% seen once. For this clone: Its antigen remains unknown.

Germline V gives CDR1 MNHEY, CDR2 SMNVEV (reference sequence). With 8 bases clipped from V and 7 bases from J, the junction kept 8 bases outside the gene matches. The CDR3 totals 14 residues. The chain links TRBV27 to TRBJ2-1, with TRBD1 identical over 10 bases. This clonotype originated in a human patient who received an intestinal transplant, so some T cells may come from the graft donor. The specimen was ileum tissue, collected around seven months after intestinal transplant. CDR3 sequence (DNA): TGTGCCAGCTACACGGGACAGGGGAAGAATGAGCAGTTCTTC. Translated, it gives CASYTGQGKNEQFF.